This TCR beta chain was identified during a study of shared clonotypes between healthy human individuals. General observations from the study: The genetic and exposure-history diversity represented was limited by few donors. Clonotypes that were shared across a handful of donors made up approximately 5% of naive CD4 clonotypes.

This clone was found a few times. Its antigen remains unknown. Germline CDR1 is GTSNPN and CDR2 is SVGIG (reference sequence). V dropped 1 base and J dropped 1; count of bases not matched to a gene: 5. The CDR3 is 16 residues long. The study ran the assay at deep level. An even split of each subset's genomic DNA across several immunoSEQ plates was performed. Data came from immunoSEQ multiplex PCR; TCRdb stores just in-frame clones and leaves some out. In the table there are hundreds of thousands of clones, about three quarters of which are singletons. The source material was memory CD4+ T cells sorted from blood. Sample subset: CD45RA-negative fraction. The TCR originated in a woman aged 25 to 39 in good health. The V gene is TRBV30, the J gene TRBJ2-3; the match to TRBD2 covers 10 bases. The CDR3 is CAWSGRAGGGTDTQYF. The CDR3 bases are TGTGCCTGGAGTGGACGAGCGGGAGGGGGCACAGATACGCAGTATTTT.